The 24 T cell receptor beta chains below all came from one sample that was sequenced in a study of cytomegalovirus exposure and HLA in healthy donors. PCR used 60 Vbeta primers and 13 Jbeta primers. Method: immunoSEQ multiplex PCR; TCRdb's copy keeps in-frame clones and lacks some. Of hundreds of thousands of clones listed, approximately 78% are singletons. The sample was PBMCs. The receptors derive from a man younger than 45 in good health and CMV-seronegative.

The chain has TRBV7-9 and TRBJ1-2, with D unresolved. CDR1 is SEHNR, CDR2 FQNEAQ, per germline (reference sequence). This CDR3 region has 15 residues. V gave up 3 bases and J gave up 3 bases, with 14 bases separating them. This CDR3 is CASSFRQESDYGYTF. CDR3 in DNA: TGTGCCAGCAGCTTTAGGCAGGAATCTGACTATGGCTACACCTTC.

This chain links TRBV6-6 with TRBJ2-4; 7 bases fit TRBD1. Germline V CDR1 and CDR2: MNHNY, SVGAGI (reference sequence). V lost 6 bases to trimming and J lost 8 bases; unmatched junction nucleotides: 10. The length of the CDR3 is 14 residues. CDR3 in amino acids: CASRETGKMDIQYF. CDR3 in DNA: TGTGCCAGCAGAGAGACAGGGAAGATGGACATTCAGTACTTC.

With regard to this clone: At the DNA level, this CDR3 is encoded by other sequences in the same sample as well. The chain combines TRBV9 with TRBJ2-5; D gene unclear. Germline-derived CDR1 and CDR2 are SGDLS and YYNGEE. The germline V and J ends were trimmed by 0 bases and 2 bases, with 8 bases remaining between them. There are 14 residues in the CDR3. Written as DNA, the CDR3 is TGTGCCAGCAGCGTAGGAGGCAGTCAAGAGACCCAGTACTTC. Its protein is CASSVGGSQETQYF.

The chain combines TRBV5-4 with TRBJ2-7; D may be TRBD1 (5 bases). V was cut by 5 bases and J by 0 bases, with 9 bases left in between. This CDR3 contains 13 residues. Per germline, CDR1 SGHNT and CDR2 YYREEE (reference sequence). The CDR3 DNA reads TGTGCCAGCAGACAGGAGAGCTCCTACGAGCAGTACTTC. Encoded protein: CASRQESSYEQYF.

V is TRBV28 and J is TRBJ2-7; D unclear. The CDR3 runs to 15 residues. Germline values: CDR1 MDHEN, CDR2 SYDVKM. The V and J ends lost 8 bases and 0 bases respectively, with 17 bases between them. Here the CDR3 DNA reads TGTGCCAGCGGCCCGCTAATGGGCAACTCCTACGAGCAGTACTTC. Protein sequence: CASGPLMGNSYEQYF.

This chain joins TRBV28 and TRBJ2-1; 7 nucleotides align to TRBD1. The V and J ends lost 3 bases and 8 bases, in that order; junction bases with no gene match: 7. CDR3 length: 14 residues. Germline CDR1 reads MDHEN; CDR2 reads SYDVKM. The CDR3 coding sequence is TGTGCCAGCAGTTTTGACAGGGACATGGATGAGCAGTTCTTC. Protein sequence: CASSFDRDMDEQFF.

This rearrangement joins TRBV6-1 to TRBJ1-1; D is unresolved. Trimming pared 10 bases from V and 0 bases from J, leaving 12 bases between. The CDR3 sequence is 13 residues long. Germline values: CDR1 MNHNS, CDR2 SASEGT. The CDR3 nucleotides read TGTGCCACTGGCGAGGGCCTGAACACTGAAGCTTTCTTT. Translated, it gives CATGEGLNTEAFF.

The rearrangement links TRBV5-1 to TRBJ2-2, with TRBD2 matching over 8 bases. J gave up 1 base and V 3 bases, and 11 bases lay outside the gene matches. Per germline, CDR1 SGHRS and CDR2 YFSETQ. The CDR3 extends over 18 amino acids. The CDR3 bases are TGCGCCAGCAGCTCGACCTCGAGGACTAGCCTGAACACCGGGGAGCTGTTTTTT. Encoded protein: CASSSTSRTSLNTGELFF. Full variable domain (missing parts from reference TRBV5-1 and TRBJ2-2): KAGVTQTPRYLIKTRGQQVTLSCSPISGHRSVSWYQQTPGQGLQFLFEYFSETQRNKGNFPGRFSGRQFSNSRSEMNVSTLELGDSALYLCASSSTSRTSLNTGELFFGEGSRLTVL.

The J gene is TRBJ1-1, the V gene TRBV29-1, with D tentatively TRBD1 (5 bases). The germline V gene encodes CDR1 SQVTM and CDR2 ANQGSEA. The CDR3 length is 15 residues. Trimming took off 5 bases at V and 2 bases at J, with 18 bases between the two ends. CDR3 residues: CSVSQGAPLNTEAFF. The CDR3 bases are TGCAGCGTTAGTCAGGGTGCCCCCCTCAACACTGAAGCTTTCTTT.

J is TRBJ2-5 and V is TRBV28; 9 nucleotides agree with TRBD1. The CDR3 loop spans 15 amino acids. The ends lost 6 bases at V and 5 bases at J; junction bases unmatched: 10. The germline V gene has CDR1 MDHEN and CDR2 SYDVKM. The CDR3 sequence is CASRPGDREVETQYF. The DNA for the CDR3 is TGTGCCAGCAGGCCCGGGGACAGGGAAGTTGAGACCCAGTACTTC.

The chain couples TRBV10-3 to TRBJ1-1; no clear D. Germline V gene lookup returns CDR1 ENHRY and CDR2 SYGVKD. The V gene lost 0 bases and the J gene lost 4 bases, with 6 bases spanning the gap. There are 13 residues in the CDR3. CDR3: CAISESMSTEAFF. The CDR3 region has the DNA TGTGCCATCAGTGAGTCAATGAGCACTGAAGCTTTCTTT.

The chain uses TRBV5-8 and TRBJ1-3; 7 bases fit TRBD1. The CDR3 is made up of 14 amino acids. The trim removed 4 bases at V and 4 bases at J, leaving 5 bases unmatched. Per the germline V gene, CDR1 is SGHTS and CDR2 is YDEGEE. CDR3 in amino acids: CASSRGGLGNTIYF. CDR3 sequence (DNA): TGTGCCAGCAGCCGAGGGGGCCTCGGAAACACCATATATTTT.

The chain uses TRBV27 and TRBJ2-7, with 10 bases fitting TRBD1. Germline V gene sequence: CDR1 MNHEY, CDR2 SMNVEV (reference sequence). V trimming: 5 bases; J trimming: 0 bases; junction bases outside the gene matches: 1. CDR3 length: 14 residues. In DNA form, the CDR3 reads TGTGCCAGCAGTGGGACAGGGGACTCCTACGAGCAGTACTTC. This encodes CASSGTGDSYEQYF.

J is TRBJ2-3 and V is TRBV29-1; D unresolved. V lost 4 bases and J 0 bases, leaving 5 bases between the germline ends. The CDR3 spans 12 residues. Germline V CDR1 and CDR2: SQVTM, ANQGSEA. The CDR3 DNA reads as TGCAGCGTTGTTCCTAGCACAGATACGCAGTATTTT. Its protein is CSVVPSTDTQYF.

For the CDR3, the DNA is TGTGCCAGCAGTGACCCATATGACAGGGTGGGCACAGATACGCAGTATTTT. The encoded protein is CASSDPYDRVGTDTQYF. J is TRBJ2-3 and V is TRBV6-4; the match to TRBD1 covers 7 bases. The CDR3 is made up of 17 amino acids. Trimming cost V 2 bases and J 1 base; bases outside gene matches: 9. Germline-derived CDR1 and CDR2 are MRHNA and SNTAGT.

This clone was picked up a small number of times. The J gene is TRBJ2-2, the V gene TRBV14; perhaps TRBD2 as D (6 bases). Trimming pared 1 base from V and 4 bases from J, leaving 16 bases between. The CDR3 is made up of 17 amino acids. Germline-derived CDR1 and CDR2 are SGHDN and FVKESK. CDR3: CASSQGRAAPGTGELFF. CDR3 coding DNA: TGTGCCAGCAGCCAAGGGAGGGCGGCCCCGGGCACCGGGGAGCTGTTTTTT.

The V gene is TRBV7-9, the J gene TRBJ2-7, with TRBD1 as a possible D gene (6 bases). Trimming removed 5 bases from V and 3 bases from J, with 14 bases in between. Germline V lookup: CDR1 SEHNR, CDR2 FQNEAQ (reference sequence). This CDR3 has 14 residues. Here the CDR3 reads CASSAPQGHYEQYF. The CDR3 DNA follows: TGTGCCAGCAGCGCCCCCCAGGGACACTACGAGCAGTACTTC.

The chain has TRBV28 and TRBJ1-1, with D maybe TRBD1 (5 bases). V lost 5 bases and J 5 bases, leaving 12 bases between the germline ends. Germline V CDR1 and CDR2: MDHEN, SYDVKM. The CDR3 length is 13 residues. CDR3: CASSLRVWTEAFF. In DNA, the CDR3 is TGTGCCAGCAGTCTCAGGGTTTGGACTGAAGCTTTCTTT.

Worth noting for this clone: The sample contains more than one DNA sequence encoding this CDR3. The chain recombines TRBV19 with TRBJ1-2; D remains ambiguous. There are 15 residues in the CDR3. Germline V gene data show CDR1 as LNHDA and CDR2 as SQIVND (reference sequence). The V end was cut by 3 bases, the J end by 8 bases, with 19 bases between. For the CDR3, the DNA is TGTGCCAGTAGTATGGGAGCAGGCCCCATTTACGGCTACACCTTC. It encodes CASSMGAGPIYGYTF.

The chain joins TRBV6-1 to TRBJ2-1; TRBD2 aligns across 10 bases. The CDR3 has 17 residues. Trimming removed 4 bases from V and 8 bases from J; junction bases left unmatched: 14. CDR1 and CDR2 from the germline V gene are MNHNS and SASEGT. In DNA form, the CDR3 reads TGTGCCAGCAGTGCGACCATCACGGGACTAGCGAGGCATGAGCAGTTCTTC. This encodes CASSATITGLARHEQFF.

This chain uses TRBV28 with TRBJ2-7; D not resolved. Germline V gene data show CDR1 as MDHEN and CDR2 as SYDVKM. The V and J ends lost 2 bases and 6 bases respectively, with 8 bases between them. This CDR3 is built from 12 residues. CDR3 in DNA: TGTGCCAGCAGTTTAAAGCCCCTCGAGCAGTACTTC. The encoded protein is CASSLKPLEQYF.

This clone appeared many times. The chain carries TRBV7-6 and TRBJ2-5; TRBD2 matches 8 bases. There are 13 residues in the CDR3. V shed 8 bases and J 0 bases; nucleotides not matched to a gene: 2. Germline V gene data show CDR1 as SGHVS and CDR2 as FNYEAQ. The CDR3 here is CASCGGYQETQYF. CDR3 bases: TGTGCCAGCTGCGGGGGGTACCAAGAGACCCAGTACTTC.

This clone was seen a few times. The chain is built from TRBV27 and TRBJ2-2; perhaps TRBD2 as D (6 bases). The germline gives CDR1 MNHEY, CDR2 SMNVEV (reference sequence). This CDR3 is built from 17 residues. V was shortened by 2 bases and J by 5 bases, with 18 bases between the two germline ends. CDR3 nucleotide sequence: TGTGCCAGCAGTTTAGGTAGCGGTACTACAGTAACCGGGGAGCTGTTTTTT. Residues: CASSLGSGTTVTGELFF.

The chain uses TRBV5-6 and TRBJ2-5; the D gene is possibly TRBD2 (5 bases). The CDR3 covers 13 residues. V was cut by 3 bases and J by 5 bases, with 11 bases left in between. CDR1 SGHDT and CDR2 YYEEEE come from the germline V gene. The DNA of the CDR3 is TGTGCCAGCAGCTGGGGTGGCGGGGAGACCCAGTACTTC. Its protein is CASSWGGGETQYF.